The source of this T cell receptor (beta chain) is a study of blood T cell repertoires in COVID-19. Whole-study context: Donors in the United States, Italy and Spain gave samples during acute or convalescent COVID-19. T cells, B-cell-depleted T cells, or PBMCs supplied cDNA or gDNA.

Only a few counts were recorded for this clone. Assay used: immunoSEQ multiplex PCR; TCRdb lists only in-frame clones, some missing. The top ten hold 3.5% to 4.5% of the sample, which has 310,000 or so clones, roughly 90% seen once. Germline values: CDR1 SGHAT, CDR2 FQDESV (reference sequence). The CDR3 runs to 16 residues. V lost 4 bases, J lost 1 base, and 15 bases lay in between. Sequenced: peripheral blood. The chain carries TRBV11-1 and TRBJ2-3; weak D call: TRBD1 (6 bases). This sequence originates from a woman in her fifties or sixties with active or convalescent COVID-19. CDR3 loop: CASSSSGTLGTDTQYF. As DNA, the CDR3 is TGTGCCAGCAGCTCGTCCGGGACATTGGGCACAGATACGCAGTATTTT.